This passage covers 32 T cell receptor beta chains from one sample sequenced in a study of T cell repertoires in cytomegalovirus infection (dated by TCRdb to between 2019 and 2020). These reads were obtained on an Illumina HiSeq 1500. The raw public data were reprocessed by TCRdb itself: fastp quality trimming at Q25, MiXCR clonotype calling, in-frame beta chains only. Rows with one shared CDR3 protein collapse into an entry with the most common genes and DNA. The sample includes hundreds of thousands of distinct CDR3 sequences, with 25% to 40% observed a single time. The ten largest clones represent roughly 13% of the sample. Material: PBMCs. The origin of the receptors is a human donor in good health (CMV status not recorded). Some clones in this sample may be carry-over from other donors' samples.

This clonotype was observed a few times. The chain recombines TRBV11-1 with TRBJ2-2, with D possibly matching TRBD2 (6 bases). Germline CDR1 SGHAT, CDR2 FQDESV (reference sequence). V lost 3 bases and J 0 bases, leaving 11 bases between the germline ends. The CDR3 has 16 amino acids. CDR3 region: CASSFPGGANTGELFF. CDR3 DNA: TGTGCCAGCAGCTTTCCCGGGGGAGCGAACACCGGGGAGCTGTTTTTT.

The V and J genes are TRBV20-1 and TRBJ1-4; 7 bases fit TRBD1. This CDR3 has 14 residues. The V gene's germline CDR1 is DFQATT and CDR2 SNEGSKA (reference sequence). V was pared by 1 base and J by 4 bases, with 3 bases of the junction left unmatched. CDR3 amino acids: CSARVPGGNEKLFF. As DNA, the CDR3 is TGCAGTGCTAGAGTCCCAGGGGGTAATGAAAAACTGTTTTTT.

The chain is built from TRBV7-9 and TRBJ2-3, with TRBD2 matching 8 bases. Germline V gene data show CDR1 as SEHNR and CDR2 as FQNEAQ (reference sequence). After removal of 11 bases from V and 2 bases from J, the junction contained 12 bases not matched to a gene. The CDR3 sequence is 15 residues long. CDR3 bases: TGTGCCTCCCAACCCGAGCGGGGGTTCACAGATACGCAGTATTTT. Translating gives CASQPERGFTDTQYF.

About this clonotype: This clone may be a read error of a much larger clone one base away. This chain connects TRBV7-9 to TRBJ1-3; D is ambiguous. Germline V gene data show CDR1 as SEHNR and CDR2 as FQNEAQ (reference sequence). The V and J ends lost 1 base and 0 bases respectively, with 7 bases between them. The CDR3 length is 15 residues. In DNA form, the CDR3 reads TGTGCCAGCAGCTTAGAGGCAGACTCTGGAAACACCATATATTTT. Protein: CASSLEADSGNTIYF.

A few counts support this clonotype. The V call is TRBV27, the J call TRBJ1-4; 8 nucleotides match TRBD1. The CDR3 extends over 14 amino acids. The J segment lost 4 bases and the V segment lost 3 bases, leaving 1 base of the junction unmatched. Germline-derived CDR1 and CDR2 are MNHEY and SMNVEV (reference sequence). The CDR3 DNA is TGTGCCAGCAGTTTCGACAGGGGTAATGAAAAACTGTTTTTT. Translation: CASSFDRGNEKLFF.

The J gene is TRBJ1-4, the V gene TRBV2; the D is unclear. Germline V gene lookup returns CDR1 SNHLY and CDR2 FYNNEI. Trimming left V 4 bases short and J 2 bases short, with 11 bases between. The CDR3 runs to 15 residues. CDR3: CASSVGRETNEKLFF. The CDR3 nucleotides are TGTGCCAGCAGTGTGGGAAGGGAGACTAATGAAAAACTGTTTTTT.

On this clonotype: An end of the junction does not agree with germline; a read error may underlie this. The chain is built from TRBV20-1 and TRBJ1-6; D uncertain. The CDR3 runs to 12 residues. The V gene's germline CDR1 is DFQATT and CDR2 SNEGSKA (reference sequence). CDR3 sequence (DNA): TGCAGTGCTAGAGATGGGAATTCAACCCTCCACTTT. Protein sequence: CSARDGNSTLHF.

Worth noting for this clonotype: This sequence may be a read error, since a much larger clone differs from it by one base. The CDR3 nucleotides are TGTGCCAGCAGTGAAGATTCACAAGACTATCCGCCCCAGCATTTT. Its translation: CASSEDSQDYPPQHF. The rearrangement links TRBV2 to TRBJ1-5; D gene unclear. Germline V gene sequence: CDR1 SNHLY, CDR2 FYNNEI. The CDR3 consists of 15 residues. V was shortened by 1 base and J by 9 bases, with 16 bases between the two germline ends.

At least ten counts were recorded for this clonotype. The chain combines TRBV7-9 with TRBJ1-4; D is unresolved. The germline V and J ends were trimmed by 2 bases and 8 bases, with 9 bases remaining between them. Germline CDR1 SEHNR, CDR2 FQNEAQ (reference sequence). CDR3 length equals 13 residues. CDR3 region: CASSLIIGEKLFF. CDR3 nucleotides: TGTGCCAGCAGCTTAATAATTGGCGAAAAACTGTTTTTT.

This clonotype was recorded a few times. The J gene is TRBJ2-7, the V gene TRBV7-6; no clear D gene. V shed 5 bases and J shed 2 bases, with 7 bases lying between them. The CDR3 contains 12 residues. Germline V gives CDR1 SGHVS, CDR2 FNYEAQ. CDR3: CASSHPPYEQYF. In nucleotides, the CDR3 is TGTGCCAGCAGCCACCCCCCCTACGAGCAGTACTTC. Supplemented by reference TRBV7-6 and TRBJ2-7, the full variable domain reads GAGVSQSPRYKVTKRGQDVALRCDPISGHVSLYWYRQALGQGPEFLTYFNYEAQQDKSGLPNDRFSAERPEGSISTLTIQRTEQRDSAMYRCASSHPPYEQYFGPGTRLTVT.

This chain links TRBV28 with TRBJ1-5; D gene ambiguous. The CDR3 sequence is 15 residues long. Germline CDR1 reads MDHEN; CDR2 reads SYDVKM. Trimming removed 4 bases at V and 12 bases at J, with 22 bases between. This CDR3 is CASSSSEISIRDQHF. As DNA, the CDR3 is TGTGCCAGCAGTTCCTCGGAGATTTCAATTCGAGACCAGCATTTT.

This chain joins TRBV7-2 and TRBJ1-6; 7 bases are a match to TRBD1. Germline CDR1 reads SGHTA; CDR2 reads FQGNSA. This CDR3 has 15 residues. The ends lost 5 bases at V and 9 bases at J; junction bases unmatched: 10. The DNA of the CDR3 is TGTGCCAGCAGCCGAGACAGGGAAAGGAGTTCACCCCTCCACTTT. It yields the protein CASSRDRERSSPLHF.

The V call is TRBV4-1, the J call TRBJ2-7, with unresolved D. With 1 base removed from V and 5 bases from J, the gap between germline ends came to 18 bases. CDR3 length: 16 amino acids. Germline V gene sequence: CDR1 MGHRA, CDR2 YSYEKL. The CDR3 region has the DNA TGCGCCAGCAGCCAAGTCGGGCAAGACAAAAACCACGAGCAGTACTTC. Its translation: CASSQVGQDKNHEQYF.

The table lists this clonotype with a few counts. The chain links TRBV19 to TRBJ2-7, with D hard to call. Trimming took 4 bases from V and 3 from J, leaving 10 bases between them. CDR1 LNHDA and CDR2 SQIVND come from the germline V gene (reference sequence). The CDR3 has 13 amino acids. CDR3 sequence: CASSKAGDYEQYF. CDR3 in DNA: TGTGCCAGTAGTAAGGCCGGCGACTACGAGCAGTACTTC.

In its sample, this clonotype was seen a few times. V is TRBV7-9 and J is TRBJ2-3, with D perhaps TRBD1 (6 bases). The V gene lost 10 bases and the J gene lost 6 bases, with 11 bases spanning the gap. The CDR3 has 11 residues. CDR1 is SEHNR and CDR2 is FQNEAQ in the germline V gene (reference sequence). DNA for the CDR3: TGTGCCACCAGGGGCGCCGATACGCAGTATTTT. Amino acid sequence: CATRGADTQYF. Full variable domain (outside the CDR3, taken from reference TRBV7-9 and TRBJ2-3): DTGVSQNPRHKITKRGQNVTFRCDPISEHNRLYWYRQTLGQGPEFLTYFQNEAQLEKSRLLSDRFSAERPKGSFSTLEIQRTEQGDSAMYLCATRGADTQYFGPGTRLTVL.

With regard to this clonotype: Germline and junction disagree at one end, which may indicate a read error. V gene TRBV19 combines with J gene TRBJ1-1, with D unclear. This CDR3 spans 13 amino acids. In germline, CDR1 is LNHDA, CDR2 SQIVND (reference sequence). CDR3 sequence (DNA): TGTGCCAGTATTATATCGGTAAACACTGAAGCTTTCTTT. Translating gives CASIISVNTEAFF.

This clonotype was counted ten times or more. The V gene is TRBV12-3 or TRBV12-4, the J gene TRBJ1-2, with D tentatively TRBD1 (6 bases). Trimming removed 6 bases at V and 6 bases at J, with 17 bases between. The CDR3 totals 14 residues. The CDR3: CASSGGGGRDGYTF. In DNA, the CDR3 is TGTGCCAGCAGCGGCGGTGGGGGGCGGGATGGCTACACCTTC.

V and J are TRBV7-9 and TRBJ2-1; D uncertain. V was trimmed by 5 bases and J by 7 bases, leaving 12 bases between them. The CDR3 loop spans 13 amino acids. The germline V gene encodes CDR1 SEHNR and CDR2 FQNEAQ (reference sequence). This CDR3 reads CASSLAFANEQFF. For the CDR3, the DNA is TGTGCCAGCAGCCTGGCTTTCGCGAATGAGCAGTTCTTC.

The CDR3, as DNA: TGCAGTTCCCGGGGACAGACGTCCTACGAGCAGTACTTC. This sequence encodes CSSRGQTSYEQYF. The chain carries TRBV20-1 and TRBJ2-7, with 7 bases that match TRBD1. Germline CDR1 reads DFQATT; CDR2 reads SNEGSKA (reference sequence). CDR3 size: 13 residues. Germline trimming cut 8 bases from V and 1 base from J; bases unmatched to any gene: 8.

This clonotype was counted only a few times. The rearrangement uses TRBV4-2 and TRBJ1-5; D unresolved. The V and J ends lost 0 bases and 3 bases respectively, with 9 bases between them. The CDR3 has 15 amino acids. Germline V gives CDR1 LGHNA, CDR2 YNFKEQ. DNA of the CDR3: TGTGCCAGCAGCCAAGATAGCGGGTACAATCAGCCCCAGCATTTT. Amino acid sequence: CASSQDSGYNQPQHF.

The rearrangement joins TRBV11-2 to TRBJ2-1, with D unresolved. There are 13 residues in the CDR3. V was shortened by 8 bases and J by 3 bases, with 11 bases between the two germline ends. The germline V gene encodes CDR1 SGHAT and CDR2 FQNNGV. Here the CDR3 DNA reads TGTGCCAGCTCGACCGAACTCTACAATGAGCAGTTCTTC. Translation gives CASSTELYNEQFF. Based on the CDR3 plus reference TRBV11-2 and TRBJ2-1, the full variable domain is EAGVAQSPRYKIIEKRQSVAFWCNPISGHATLYWYQQILGQGPKLLIQFQNNGVVDDSQLPKDRFSAERLKGVDSTLKIQPAKLEDSAVYLCASSTELYNEQFFGPGTRLTVL.

The CDR3, as DNA: TGTGCCGGGGAGCGGCAGGAGACCCAGTACTTC. Protein product: CAGERQETQYF. The rearrangement joins TRBV2 to TRBJ2-5; D is perhaps TRBD2 (5 bases). Germline values: CDR1 SNHLY, CDR2 FYNNEI. V lost 11 bases and J lost 5, with 12 bases in between. The CDR3 contains 11 residues.

This clonotype has ten or more counts. The chain joins TRBV6-1 to TRBJ1-6, with D possibly TRBD1 on 6 matching bases. The germline V gene has CDR1 MNHNS and CDR2 SASEGT. V lost 1 base and J lost 9, with 16 bases in between. The CDR3 covers 16 residues. CDR3 loop: CASSEEGGASSSPLHF. The CDR3 coding sequence is TGTGCCAGCAGTGAAGAGGGGGGGGCTAGCAGTTCACCCCTCCACTTT.

This clonotype was picked up a small number of times. The chain is built from TRBV11-2 and TRBJ1-5; 7 bases match TRBD1. The CDR3 is made up of 15 amino acids. V was clipped by 0 bases and J by 4 bases; unmatched bases: 3. The germline V gene has CDR1 SGHAT and CDR2 FQNNGV. In nucleotides, the CDR3 is TGTGCCAGCAGCTTAGAACAGGGGCCTAATCAGCCCCAGCATTTT. This encodes CASSLEQGPNQPQHF.

The sample holds a few counts of this clonotype. The V gene is TRBV3-1, the J gene TRBJ2-2; D possibly corresponds to TRBD1 (6 bases). The CDR3 sequence is 12 residues long. Trimming pared 10 bases from V and 6 bases from J, leaving 12 bases between. Germline CDR1 reads LGHDT; CDR2 reads YNNKEL (reference sequence). The CDR3 bases are TGTGCCACTCGACAGGCCCCCGGGGAGCTGTTTTTT. The encoded protein is CATRQAPGELFF.

This clonotype was seen only a few times. This chain joins TRBV6-2 or TRBV6-3 and TRBJ2-5; 8 bases line up with TRBD2. Per germline, CDR1 MNHEY and CDR2 SVGEGT. V lost 6 bases, J lost 4 bases, and 7 bases stayed unmatched. This CDR3 region has 14 residues. The CDR3 spells CASSTRGGPETQYF. The CDR3 DNA follows: TGTGCCAGCAGCACTCGCGGGGGGCCAGAGACCCAGTACTTC.

V gene TRBV29-1 combines with J gene TRBJ1-2; 7 nucleotides align to TRBD1. The ends lost 4 bases at V and 3 bases at J; junction bases unmatched: 5. Germline V gives CDR1 SQVTM, CDR2 ANQGSEA. This CDR3 region has 13 residues. CDR3 sequence (DNA): TGCAGCGTTGCCGACAGGGAATACTATGGCTACACCTTC. Its protein product is CSVADREYYGYTF.

As regards this clonotype: A much bigger clone sits one base away, suggesting this may be a read error. The chain carries TRBV28 and TRBJ2-3; D uncertain. Trimming shortened V by 5 bases and J by 3 bases, and 12 bases separated the two germline ends. Germline CDR1 is MDHEN and CDR2 is SYDVKM. CDR3 length: 14 amino acids. The CDR3 reads CASSVLSGTDTQYF. CDR3 bases: TGTGCCAGCAGTGTTCTTAGTGGGACAGATACGCAGTATTTT.

The rearrangement uses TRBV5-1 and TRBJ2-7, with 7 bases identical to TRBD1. This CDR3 has 15 amino acids. V shed 0 bases, J shed 2 bases, and the junction held 5 bases outside the gene matches. CDR1 and CDR2 (germline): SGHRS, YFSETQ. This CDR3 is CASSLDPGQTYEQYF. The DNA of the CDR3 is TGCGCCAGCAGCTTGGATCCGGGACAGACCTACGAGCAGTACTTC.

In its sample, this clonotype was seen a few times. V and J are TRBV6-1 and TRBJ2-1; a weak D match, TRBD2 (6 bases). The CDR3 is 14 amino acids. The V gene's germline CDR1 is MNHNS and CDR2 SASEGT. V was cut by 10 bases and J by 3 bases, with 16 bases left in between. The CDR3 sequence is CAIGHQEGYNEQFF. The CDR3 nucleotides are TGTGCCATAGGCCACCAGGAGGGCTACAATGAGCAGTTCTTC.

V and J are TRBV7-2 and TRBJ2-1; 9 nucleotides match TRBD2. After removal of 5 bases from V and 4 bases from J, the junction contained 9 bases not matched to a gene. This CDR3 spans 16 amino acids. Germline V gene data show CDR1 as SGHTA and CDR2 as FQGNSA. The CDR3 protein is CASSTNWRGGYNEQFF. For the CDR3, the DNA is TGTGCCAGCAGCACAAATTGGCGGGGGGGGTACAATGAGCAGTTCTTC.

J is TRBJ1-3 and V is TRBV4-1; D remains ambiguous. The CDR3 has 16 residues. The V gene lost 0 bases and the J gene lost 0 bases, with 9 bases spanning the gap. Looked up from germline, CDR1 is MGHRA and CDR2 is YSYEKL. The CDR3 DNA reads as TGCGCCAGCAGCCAAGATCCGGGCCCCTCTGGAAACACCATATATTTT. This gives the protein CASSQDPGPSGNTIYF.